These 21 T cell receptor beta chains were all obtained from the same sample, sequenced in a study of blood T cells in healthy people across ages. Together with a sample-barcoded 5' primer, a J-beta primer mix was included in a second PCR lasting roughly 6 to 12 cycles. TCRdb re-derived calls from the 5' RACE reads in MiXCR, one entry per CDR3 protein. In the table there are about 510,000 distinct CDR3 sequences, about 27% of which are singletons. The data were also submitted as part of a second study, on T cells of mothers and their children.

Sequenced sample: blood. These receptors originate from a boy younger than 10 in good health.

The chain's CDR3 is CASSGALGEKLFF. CDR3 coding DNA: TGTGCCAGCTCAGGGGCTCTTGGAGAAAAACTGTTTTTT. The rearrangement links TRBV18 to TRBJ1-4, with D possibly TRBD1 on 5 matching bases. V was trimmed by 5 bases and J by 8 bases, leaving 12 bases between them. This CDR3 is built from 13 residues. Germline CDR1 is KGHSH and CDR2 is LQKENI.

This clonotype was observed at least ten times. The CDR3 loop is CASSLGRTDTQYF. DNA of the CDR3: TGTGCCAGCAGCTTGGGAAGGACAGATACGCAGTATTTT. V is TRBV7-2 and J is TRBJ2-3; D is undetermined. CDR3 length: 13 residues. The germline CDR1 and CDR2 sequences are SGHTA and FQGNSA. Trimming took off 3 bases at V and 3 bases at J, with 7 bases between the two ends.

There are many counts of this clonotype. This chain joins TRBV9 and TRBJ2-7; TRBD2 aligns across 12 bases. The germline gives CDR1 SGDLS, CDR2 YYNGEE. V shed 0 bases and J 3 bases; nucleotides not matched to a gene: 1. The CDR3 sequence is 15 residues long. Here the CDR3 DNA reads TGTGCCAGCAGCGTAGGGACTAGCGGGGTCTACGAGCAGTACTTC. Translating it yields CASSVGTSGVYEQYF.

J is TRBJ2-2 and V is TRBV5-1; no definite D call. The V end lost 0 bases, the J end lost 0 bases, and 9 bases lay between the germline ends. Germline CDR1 reads SGHRS; CDR2 reads YFSETQ. This CDR3 spans 16 amino acids. The CDR3 protein is CASSLAVASNTGELFF. The CDR3, as DNA: TGCGCCAGCAGCTTGGCGGTGGCGTCGAACACCGGGGAGCTGTTTTTT.

This clonotype was detected only a few times. CDR3 sequence: CASSLPPVGAAAYGYTF. CDR3 bases: TGTGCCAGCAGCTTACCACCAGTGGGGGCAGCGGCCTATGGCTACACCTTC. The genes are TRBV7-8 and TRBJ1-2; D possibly corresponds to TRBD1 (6 bases). Trimming left V 2 bases short and J 4 bases short, with 20 bases between. This CDR3 contains 17 residues. Germline V lookup: CDR1 SGHVS, CDR2 FQNEAQ. Supplemented by reference TRBV7-8 and TRBJ1-2, the full variable domain reads GAGVSQSPRYKVAKRGQDVALRCDPISGHVSLFWYQQALGQGPEFLTYFQNEAQLDKSGLPSDRFFAERPEGSVSTLKIQRTQQEDSAVYLCASSLPPVGAAAYGYTFGSGTRLTVV.

The chain employs TRBV4-1 and TRBJ2-4; tentative D call: TRBD2 (6 bases). V was cut by 0 bases and J by 4 bases, with 16 bases left in between. Per the germline V gene, CDR1 is MGHRA and CDR2 is YSYEKL. There are 17 residues in the CDR3. The CDR3 spells CASSQESPGVSKNIQYF. The CDR3 nucleotides are TGCGCCAGCAGCCAAGAATCTCCGGGAGTGTCAAAAAACATTCAGTACTTC.

The chain recombines TRBV20-1 with TRBJ2-2; 8 positions match TRBD1. Unmatched junction bases numbered 7, after V lost 3 bases and J lost 4 bases. Germline V gene lookup returns CDR1 DFQATT and CDR2 SNEGSKA (reference sequence). The CDR3 is 15 amino acids. The CDR3 protein is CSARGKTGGTGELFF. The CDR3 DNA is TGCAGTGCTAGGGGCAAAACAGGGGGCACCGGGGAGCTGTTTTTT.

This CDR3 reads CASSSSTADEQFF. CDR3 sequence (DNA): TGTGCCAGCAGCTCCTCTACAGCGGATGAGCAGTTCTTC. J is TRBJ2-7 and V is TRBV5-5; perhaps TRBD2 as D (5 bases). The J call may be mistaken, given a closer DNA end match to TRBJ2-1. CDR1 SGHKS and CDR2 YYEKEE come from the germline V gene (reference sequence). The CDR3 covers 13 residues.

This chain joins TRBV15 and TRBJ2-5; D is perhaps TRBD1 (5 bases). The end of the DNA fits TRBJ2-7 better, so the J call may be wrong. Looked up from germline, CDR1 is LNHNV and CDR2 is YYDKDF (reference sequence). The CDR3 is 15 amino acids. CDR3 residues: CATSRDRTPAYEQYF. The CDR3 DNA follows: TGTGCCACCAGCAGAGATAGGACACCAGCCTACGAGCAGTACTTC.

The chain carries TRBV6-6 and TRBJ2-2, with a tentative D call TRBD1 (5 bases). The CDR3 length is 12 residues. Germline V gene data show CDR1 as MNHNY and CDR2 as SVGAGI (reference sequence). Trimming removed 2 bases at V and 7 bases at J, with 5 bases between. The CDR3 loop reads CASSYQGGELFF. CDR3 bases: TGTGCCAGCAGTTACCAGGGCGGGGAGCTGTTTTTT.

The chain recombines TRBV21-1 with TRBJ2-3; the table's D gene call, TRBD1, was not cross checked with the DNA. TRBV21-1 is described as a pseudogene. The CDR3 runs 16 residues. The CDR3 loop reads CASTQTTGGTDNTQYF. The CDR3, as DNA: TGTGCCAGCACACAGACGACAGGGGGCACGGATAATACGCAGTATTTT.

This sequence joins TRBV5-5 and TRBJ2-5; maybe TRBD2 (6 bases). The J call is doubtful: the DNA matches TRBJ2-7 better. Germline CDR1 reads SGHKS; CDR2 reads YYEKEE (reference sequence). The CDR3 covers 14 residues. The CDR3 bases are TGTGCCAGCAGCTTGGGGCCCTCTAGCGACGAGCAGTACTTC. Its translation: CASSLGPSSDEQYF.

This clonotype has more than one count but fewer than ten. The J gene is TRBJ2-2, the V gene TRBV6-6; tentative D call: TRBD1 (6 bases). CDR3 length: 16 amino acids. V was pared by 6 bases and J by 0 bases, with 14 bases between. Germline CDR1 MNHNY, CDR2 SVGAGI (reference sequence). This CDR3 reads CASSRQQGANTGELFF. The CDR3 DNA reads as TGTGCCAGCAGCCGACAACAGGGAGCGAACACCGGGGAGCTGTTTTTT.

This chain uses TRBV7-8 with TRBJ2-5; possible D gene TRBD2, 5 bases. Looked up from germline, CDR1 is SGHVS and CDR2 is FQNEAQ. Between the trimmed V and J ends, which lost 1 base and 2 bases, there was a span of 26 bases. The CDR3 runs 20 residues. The CDR3: CASSLVAPGKPPLPQETQYF. CDR3 in DNA: TGTGCCAGCAGCTTAGTGGCCCCCGGGAAACCCCCCCTCCCTCAAGAGACCCAGTACTTC.

The sample holds many counts of this clonotype. The rearrangement links TRBV9 to TRBJ1-5; tentatively, D is TRBD1 (5 bases). The CDR3 is 15 residues long. In germline, CDR1 is SGDLS, CDR2 YYNGEE. The V and J ends lost 0 bases and 2 bases respectively, with 9 bases between them. CDR3 sequence (DNA): TGTGCCAGCAGCGTAGGTCTGGGGGGCAATCAGCCCCAGCATTTT. Protein: CASSVGLGGNQPQHF. Supplemented by reference TRBV9 and TRBJ1-5, the full variable domain reads DSGVTQTPKHLITATGQRVTLRCSPRSGDLSVYWYQQSLDQGLQFLIQYYNGEERAKGNILERFSAQQFPDLHSELNLSSLELGDSALYFCASSVGLGGNQPQHFGDGTRLSIL.

The gene calls are TRBV13 and TRBJ2-1, with 8 positions matching TRBD2. Germline V lookup: CDR1 PRHDT, CDR2 FYEKMQ (reference sequence). V lost 6 bases to trimming and J lost 8 bases; unmatched junction nucleotides: 18. This CDR3 comprises 17 residues. The CDR3 DNA reads TGTGCCAGCAGTTCCTTCCTTAGCGGGGCCCCAGGCGATGAGCAGTTCTTC. This sequence encodes CASSSFLSGAPGDEQFF. Full variable domain (outside the CDR3, taken from reference TRBV13 and TRBJ2-1): AAGVIQSPRHLIKEKRETATLKCYPIPRHDTVYWYQQGPGQDPQFLISFYEKMQSDKGSIPDRFSAQQFSDYHSELNMSSLELGDSALYFCASSSFLSGAPGDEQFFGPGTRLTVL.

This clonotype was recorded a few times. The chain couples TRBV12-3 or TRBV12-4 to TRBJ2-5, with TRBD2 as a possible D gene (6 bases). The ends were cut back, 3 bases at V and 5 bases at J, with 19 bases in the middle. This CDR3 has 16 residues. The CDR3 bases are TGTGCCAGCAGTTTGAAGGGCCCACTAGCATGGGAGACCCAGTACTTC. As protein: CASSLKGPLAWETQYF.

This clonotype was picked up a small number of times. The chain employs TRBV12-5 and TRBJ2-1; D is undetermined. In germline, CDR1 is LGHNT, CDR2 FRNRAP. The CDR3 length is 14 residues. The ends were cut back, 5 bases at V and 2 bases at J, with 10 bases in the middle. The CDR3 sequence is CASGRTATYNEQFF. The CDR3 coding sequence is TGTGCTAGTGGTCGGACCGCAACCTACAATGAGCAGTTCTTC.

Comment on this clonotype: Its ends do not fully match the called genes, so a read error is possible. This sequence joins TRBV18 and TRBJ1-2, with D unresolved. Looked up from germline, CDR1 is KGHSH and CDR2 is LQKENI. The CDR3 is 13 amino acids. The CDR3 loop is CANSPQDGDGYTF. DNA for the CDR3: TGTGCCAACTCACCCCAGGATGGGGATGGCTACACCTTC.

The V and J genes are TRBV29-1 and TRBJ2-7; TRBD1 might be the D (5 bases). The V end lost 3 bases, the J end lost 3 bases, and 12 bases lay between the germline ends. CDR1 is SQVTM, CDR2 ANQGSEA, per germline. The CDR3 spans 13 residues. CDR3 DNA: TGCAGCGTTGATTCAGGGTCCCGCTACGAGCAGTACTTC. Encoded protein: CSVDSGSRYEQYF.

This clonotype was detected only a few times. Germline and junction disagree at one end, which may indicate a read error. Written as DNA, the CDR3 is TGTGCTAGCAGCTCCCGGGACAGCGGCGAGCAGTACTTC. Residues: CASSSRDSGEQYF. The rearrangement links TRBV7-7 to TRBJ2-7, with TRBD1 matching over 7 bases. CDR1 is SSHAT and CDR2 is FNYEAQ in the germline V gene (reference sequence). This CDR3 is built from 13 residues.